The TCR beta chain described here comes from a study of blood T cell repertoires in COVID-19. Using immunoSEQ multiplex PCR, the repertoire was profiled, and TCRdb retains in-frame clones only, with some absent. The repertoire holds over 85,000 clones, roughly 88% seen once, with roughly an eighth in the top ten. Germline V gene data show CDR1 as SGDLS and CDR2 as YYNGEE. V was pared by 4 bases and J by 15 bases, with 19 bases of the junction left unmatched. The CDR3 covers 16 residues. What was sequenced was peripheral blood. The chain carries TRBV9 and TRBJ1-5; 10 positions agree with TRBD1. The clonotype was recovered from a human donor in a cohort sampled during active COVID-19. CDR3 loop: CASSRGPGTGESIPHF. The CDR3 coding sequence is TGTGCCAGCAGCCGAGGGCCCGGGACAGGGGAGTCTATCCCGCATTTT.